Only a few counts were recorded for the clone carrying this T cell receptor beta chain. Its antigen is not known. This sample was taken from a study of cytomegalovirus exposure and HLA in healthy donors. Primers included in the PCR were 60 Vbeta and 13 Jbeta primers. Profiling relied on immunoSEQ multiplex PCR, and the TCRdb table lists in-frame clones only, not all of them. The sample lists about 95,000 clones; more than 65% were seen once. Losses at the gene ends were 0 bases for V and 0 bases for J; bases not matched to a gene: 5. In germline, CDR1 is MGHRA, CDR2 YSYEKL. The CDR3 consists of 16 residues. General observations from the study: In vitro checks showed that three CMV-associated chains really do target CMV antigens. Among donors in an Asian-associated ancestry cluster, a later analysis reportedly found fewer N-insertions than the roughly 670-donor mean. Reported results showed that the classifier diagnosed cytomegalovirus status with high specificity and sensitivity.

Despite likely unrecorded immune exposures, the donors were nominally healthy at the time of sampling. The V call is TRBV4-1, the J call TRBJ2-7; 7 bases map to TRBD1. The TCR sequence derives from a man aged 55-75 years in good health and CMV-seronegative. Specimen: PBMCs. CDR3 coding DNA: TGCGCCAGCAGCCAAGACCGGGACAGCTTCTCCTACGAGCAGTACTTC. This sequence encodes CASSQDRDSFSYEQYF.